This T cell receptor (beta chain) was documented in a study of control samples from healthy donors and cancer patients. Losses at the gene ends were 5 bases for V and 3 bases for J; bases not matched to a gene: 8. The CDR3 loop spans 15 amino acids. Germline CDR1 is MGHDK and CDR2 is SYGVNS. The protocol was immunoSEQ multiplex PCR, while the TCRdb copy is restricted to in-frame clones and leaves out a portion. Here the sample spans 150,000 to 200,000 clones, 92% being singletons. The rearrangement links TRBV25-1 to TRBJ2-7, with 9 bases that match TRBD2. This TCR derives from a woman younger than 45 in good health. Material: blood. The CDR3 sequence is CASSSIAGGRYEQYF. The CDR3 region has the DNA TGTGCCAGCAGTTCCATTGCGGGAGGGCGCTACGAGCAGTACTTC.